These 20 T cell receptor beta chains originate from one sample sequenced in a study of long-term antiretroviral therapy in people with HIV. Run at survey level, the immunoSEQ assay was version v3.0. TCRdb's table, derived via immunoSEQ multiplex PCR, lists solely in-frame clones and lacks some. The data hold around 25,000 clones, with approximately 88% observed a single time. The sample consisted of unsorted PBMCs, taken 1.8 years before starting antiretroviral therapy. These receptors were taken from a man in his fifties or sixties with HIV.

This chain links TRBV5-4 with TRBJ2-7, with D perhaps matching TRBD1 (6 bases). Trimming removed 5 bases from V and 5 bases from J, with 17 bases in between. The CDR3 sequence is 14 residues long. Germline loops: CDR1 SGHNT, CDR2 YYREEE (reference sequence). CDR3 coding DNA: TGTGCCAGCAGTCAAACCACAGGGTCGAACGAGCAGTACTTC. Encoded protein: CASSQTTGSNEQYF.

J is TRBJ2-2 and V is TRBV19, with a weak D call TRBD2 (6 bases). V was clipped by 4 bases and J by 5 bases, with 11 bases between them. Germline values: CDR1 LNHDA, CDR2 SQIVND (reference sequence). The length of the CDR3 is 14 residues. For the CDR3, the DNA is TGTGCCAGTAGTAGCGGGGACCTGACCGGGGAGCTGTTTTTT. Residues: CASSSGDLTGELFF.

In this sample, this clone turned up once. V and J are TRBV2 and TRBJ2-3, with D hard to call. This CDR3 spans 12 amino acids. The V and J ends lost 2 bases and 5 bases respectively, with 5 bases between them. Germline CDR1 and CDR2: SNHLY and FYNNEI. The DNA of the CDR3 is TGTGCCAGCAGTGAACTGCTAGATACGCAGTATTTT. Translating gives CASSELLDTQYF.

The chain is built from TRBV18 and TRBJ1-1; D perhaps matches TRBD1 (6 bases). The CDR3 contains 16 residues. The V gene's germline CDR1 is KGHSH and CDR2 LQKENI. With 0 bases removed from V and 8 bases from J, the gap between germline ends came to 19 bases. CDR3 sequence (DNA): TGTGCCAGCTCACCACCCGGGGGGCTGACTCTCCCGGAAGCTTTCTTT. Its protein product is CASSPPGGLTLPEAFF.

The rearrangement joins TRBV30 to TRBJ1-5; possibly TRBD1 for D (6 bases). This CDR3 is 15 amino acids long. Germline V gene lookup returns CDR1 GTSNPN and CDR2 SVGIG (reference sequence). V lost 0 bases, J lost 2 bases, and 11 bases lay in between. Here the CDR3 DNA reads TGTGCCTGGAGTGTAGAGTCAGGGGGCAATCAGCCCCAGCATTTT. Translating gives CAWSVESGGNQPQHF.

The V gene is TRBV5-1, the J gene TRBJ1-1; a possible D gene is TRBD1 (5 bases). The ends were cut back, 2 bases at V and 5 bases at J, with 13 bases in the middle. From germline, CDR1 is SGHRS and CDR2 YFSETQ. CDR3 length: 14 residues. CDR3 nucleotides: TGCGCCAGCAGCTTAAGCAGGGTTGATACTGAAGCTTTCTTT. Protein sequence: CASSLSRVDTEAFF.

The chain employs TRBV18 and TRBJ2-2, with 7 bases that match TRBD1. This CDR3 region has 16 residues. V was pared by 3 bases and J by 0 bases, with 4 bases of the junction left unmatched. Germline loops: CDR1 KGHSH, CDR2 LQKENI. DNA of the CDR3: TGTGCCAGCTCACCCACAGGGGACCCGAACACCGGGGAGCTGTTTTTT. It is translated as CASSPTGDPNTGELFF.

The rearrangement uses TRBV7-9 and TRBJ2-3; D unresolved. The CDR3 loop spans 11 amino acids. CDR1 is SEHNR, CDR2 FQNEAQ, per germline (reference sequence). V lost 11 bases and J 1 base, leaving 7 bases between the germline ends. The CDR3 coding sequence is TGTGCCGTCCTCGGCACAGATACGCAGTATTTT. Its protein product is CAVLGTDTQYF.

There are a few counts of this clone. The chain recombines TRBV7-9 with TRBJ2-3; D is unresolved. The V and J ends lost 5 bases and 2 bases respectively, with 8 bases between them. CDR1 is SEHNR, CDR2 FQNEAQ, per germline (reference sequence). The length of the CDR3 is 13 residues. The CDR3 region is CASSAVVTDTQYF. CDR3 DNA sequence: TGTGCCAGCAGCGCGGTGGTCACAGATACGCAGTATTTT.

This clone is judged large (0.1 to 1%). The V call is TRBV15, the J call TRBJ1-2, with D hard to call. The V gene lost 0 bases and the J gene lost 8 bases, with 13 bases spanning the gap. The CDR3 has 14 residues. Germline CDR1 and CDR2: LNHNV and YYDKDF (reference sequence). CDR3 bases: TGTGCCACCAGCAGAGATCGGCAAACCCCCGGCTACACCTTC. It translates to CATSRDRQTPGYTF. Together with reference TRBV15 and TRBJ1-2, the CDR3 gives the full variable domain: DAMVIQNPRYQVTQFGKPVTLSCSQTLNHNVMYWYQQKSSQAPKLLFHYYDKDFNNEADTPDNFQSRRPNTSFCFLDIRSPGLGDTAMYLCATSRDRQTPGYTFGSGTRLTVV.

This chain connects TRBV6-6 to TRBJ2-5; D is ambiguous. The J call is in doubt because the DNA end fits TRBJ2-7 better. The CDR3 has 12 residues. Germline-derived CDR1 and CDR2 are MNHNY and SVGAGI (reference sequence). This CDR3 reads CASSSYAHEQYF. The DNA of the CDR3 is TGTGCCAGCAGTTCGTATGCCCACGAGCAGTACTTC.

This CDR3 is CASRSTSGLLQGTYEQYF. DNA of the CDR3: TGCGCCAGCAGGTCAACTAGCGGACTTCTCCAGGGGACCTACGAGCAGTACTTC. The chain joins TRBV5-1 to TRBJ2-7; 8 nucleotides agree with TRBD2. CDR1 is SGHRS, CDR2 YFSETQ, per germline. The V segment lost 5 bases and the J segment 2 bases; nucleotides outside the gene matches: 18. This CDR3 is 18 amino acids long. Looking up the rest from reference TRBV5-1 and TRBJ2-7 gives the full variable domain: KAGVTQTPRYLIKTRGQQVTLSCSPISGHRSVSWYQQTPGQGLQFLFEYFSETQRNKGNFPGRFSGRQFSNSRSEMNVSTLELGDSALYLCASRSTSGLLQGTYEQYFGPGTRLTVT.

The V call is TRBV5-1, the J call TRBJ2-7; possibly TRBD1 for D (7 bases). The length of the CDR3 is 15 residues. V was shortened by 0 bases and J by 3 bases, with 13 bases between the two germline ends. Germline CDR1 SGHRS, CDR2 YFSETQ. CDR3 coding DNA: TGCGCCAGCAGCTTGGCGCAGGGGGGAGGCTACGAGCAGTACTTC. Amino acids: CASSLAQGGGYEQYF.

The chain uses TRBV5-3 and TRBJ1-4; TRBD1 might be the D (5 bases). TRBV5-3 is an ORF; its function is uncertain. Trimming took off 0 bases at V and 6 bases at J, with 9 bases between the two ends. This CDR3 spans 14 amino acids. In DNA, the CDR3 is TGTGCCAGAAGCTTGGATTGGGGGGATGAAAAACTGTTTTTT. Amino acid sequence: CARSLDWGDEKLFF.

The chain employs TRBV15 and TRBJ1-1; 7 bases fit TRBD1. Germline CDR1 reads LNHNV; CDR2 reads YYDKDF (reference sequence). This CDR3 has 14 amino acids. The J segment lost 4 bases and the V segment lost 4 bases, leaving 6 bases of the junction unmatched. The CDR3 sequence: CATSTRQGPTEAFF. The CDR3 region has the DNA TGTGCCACCAGCACCAGACAGGGACCCACTGAAGCTTTCTTT.

The chain links TRBV7-6 to TRBJ2-5, with unresolved D. V was shortened by 1 base and J by 2 bases, with 8 bases between the two germline ends. Germline assignment: CDR1 SGHVS and CDR2 FNYEAQ. CDR3 length: 14 amino acids. This CDR3 is CASSLVGLQETQYF. The CDR3 nucleotides read TGTGCCAGCAGCTTAGTTGGGCTACAAGAGACCCAGTACTTC.

CDR3 nucleotides: TGCAGTGCTGCAGACTACGAGCAGTACTTC. It encodes CSAADYEQYF. The genes are TRBV20-1 and TRBJ2-7; D gene unclear. The germline gives CDR1 DFQATT, CDR2 SNEGSKA (reference sequence). The CDR3 runs to 10 residues. V dropped 5 bases and J dropped 3 bases, with 5 bases sitting between them.

The rearrangement joins TRBV18 to TRBJ1-5, with D uncertain. The ends were cut back, 3 bases at V and 0 bases at J, with 9 bases in the middle. Germline V gene data show CDR1 as KGHSH and CDR2 as LQKENI. CDR3 length: 15 amino acids. CDR3 sequence (DNA): TGTGCCAGCTCACCTCAGTATAATAGCAATCAGCCCCAGCATTTT. This encodes CASSPQYNSNQPQHF. Together with reference TRBV18 and TRBJ1-5, the CDR3 gives the full variable domain: NAGVMQNPRHLVRRRGQEARLRCSPMKGHSHVYWYRQLPEEGLKFMVYLQKENIIDESGMPKERFSAEFPKEGPSILRIQQVVRGDSAAYFCASSPQYNSNQPQHFGDGTRLSIL.

A few counts support this clone. The gene calls are TRBV7-9 and TRBJ2-7; TRBD1 agrees at 10 bases. This CDR3 is 14 amino acids long. After removal of 5 bases from V and 6 bases from J, the junction contained 7 bases not matched to a gene. CDR1 SEHNR and CDR2 FQNEAQ come from the germline V gene (reference sequence). CDR3 nucleotide sequence: TGTGCCAGCAGCCCCGGGACAGGGGTCCTCGAGCAGTACTTC. Protein sequence: CASSPGTGVLEQYF.

This chain uses TRBV9 with TRBJ1-1; perhaps TRBD1 as D (6 bases). The V and J ends lost 2 bases and 1 base respectively, with 12 bases between them. CDR3 size: 15 residues. Germline V gene lookup returns CDR1 SGDLS and CDR2 YYNGEE. The CDR3 DNA sequence: TGTGCCAGCAGCGTTGGGGGCGTATCGAACACTGAAGCTTTCTTT. It encodes CASSVGGVSNTEAFF.